Listed here is a single T cell receptor beta chain. The antigen is unknown. Using immunoSEQ multiplex PCR, the repertoire was profiled, and TCRdb retains in-frame clones only, with some absent. The sample shows roughly 28,000 clones, approximately 79% of them seen only once. Time point specified: week 5, during vaccination. Vaccinated patients received 300 ug of mutant IDH1 20-mer peptide per dose, with topical imiquimod. The source of the sample is a study of a mutant IDH1 vaccine in newly diagnosed glioma. Study details: Eight vaccinations reached patients in weeks 1, 3, 5, 7, 11, 15, 19 and 23. Earlier care involved radiotherapy, temozolomide, or both, and the majority received both. With temozolomide cycles, or 4-6 weeks after radiotherapy alone, vaccination was started.

The CDR3 runs 15 residues. Trimming stripped 0 bases from V and 2 bases from J, with 8 bases between. Per the germline V gene, CDR1 is SGHTA and CDR2 is FQGNSA. This chain joins TRBV7-2 and TRBJ1-3; D is undetermined. The sequencing used PBMCs, collected from a glioma patient whose treatment included an IDH1 peptide vaccine. The clonotype originates from a man aged 40-55 years with glioma. Some clones in this sample may be carry-over from other donors' samples. Here the CDR3 reads CASSLAPDTGNTIYF. The DNA for the CDR3 is TGTGCCAGCAGCTTAGCTCCCGACACTGGAAACACCATATATTTT.